The source of this T cell receptor beta chain is a study of T-cell reconstitution after alpha-beta-depleted transplantation in children (dated by TCRdb to 2016 to 2018). A note on the overall study: Using TCR repertoire profiling, the study quantitatively followed how T-cell immune reconstitution unfolded in children after TCRalphabeta/CD19-depleted allogeneic hematopoietic cell transplantation.

Libraries were made using PCR. Instrument used: Illumina HiSeq 2500. Molecular barcoding was employed in the preparation of TCR libraries, with unique molecular identifiers being used to normalize TCRbeta repertoire quantification. TCRdb trimmed public reads at Q25 via fastp, called clones via MiXCR and kept in-frame beta chains. Identical CDR3 proteins give one entry, which carries the most common genes and DNA. For this sample the table gives thousands of distinct CDR3 sequences, of which less than 20% were detected only once. The ten largest clones capture around half of the sample. This clonotype came up many times. The specificity of this receptor is unknown. The input lacks base qualities; no much larger clone sits a single base away. What the research found in general, with its limitations: In some patients, the high TCRbeta diversity seen at day 60 was put down to recipient T cells and intrathymic progenitors that had survived conditioning. The apparently early recovery of alphabetaT-cell counts about two months after transplant reportedly depended on only several hundred rapidly expanded clones that came from non-depleted graft cells. The frequencies of hyperexpanded clones fell over the following months, and after one year, T-cell counts and TCRbeta diversity were mostly attributed to newly produced T cells.

V and J are truncated by 6 bases and 8 bases respectively, leaving an intervening sequence of 19 bases. From its cysteine to its phenylalanine, the CDR3 spans 14 amino acids. Only the CDR3 DNA stays, 42 bases, in frame from base 1. CDR1 and CDR2, per the germline V gene, are MNHNS and SASEGT. Taken with the paper, the label for treatment or condition translates to: allogeneic hematopoietic cell transplantation with graft depleted of TCRalphabeta T cells and CD19 B cells. The children who served as transplant recipients had been given grafts of TCRalphabeta/CD19-depleted allogeneic hematopoietic cells.

The receptor comes from a male patient aged 2 to 10 who had a stem cell transplant for acute lymphoblastic leukemia, so the T cells may come from the graft donor. The receptor chain draws on TRBV6-1 and TRBJ1-1; the D gene is perhaps TRBD1, from 5 matching bases. The material sequenced was PBMCs, mostly from graft donor cells, taken 180 days after TCRalphabeta/CD19-depleted stem cell transplant. In nucleotide form, the sequence is TGTGCCAGCAGGCAAACCTTCAGGGTTAACGAAGCTTTCTTT. Its translation is CASRQTFRVNEAFF.